This passage covers 31 T cell receptor beta chains from one sample sequenced in a study of human T cells and chemical hapten exposure. Regarding time point: healthy volunteer bleed at 2 weeks. The study extracted total RNA from unfractionated whole blood. TCRdb re-derived calls from the RACE reads in MiXCR, one entry per CDR3 protein. In the table there are around 130,000 distinct CDR3 sequences, around 8.2% of which are singletons. Sequencing input: whole blood. Source of these receptors: a male donor in good health. Some clones in this sample may be carry-over from other donors' samples.

This clonotype was detected many times. This sequence joins TRBV11-2 and TRBJ2-7, with a weak D call TRBD1 (6 bases). Trimming pared 4 bases from V and 4 bases from J, leaving 20 bases between. Germline V gives CDR1 SGHAT, CDR2 FQNNGV. This CDR3 spans 16 amino acids. This chain's CDR3 is CASSSLRQDTIYEQYF. The CDR3 DNA follows: TGTGCCAGCAGCTCCCTTCGACAGGATACGATTTACGAGCAGTACTTC.

This clonotype was seen only a few times. V is TRBV6-2 or TRBV6-3 and J is TRBJ2-7, with a tentative D call TRBD1 (6 bases). This CDR3 has 13 amino acids. Trimming stripped 6 bases from V and 0 bases from J, with 9 bases between. Per the germline V gene, CDR1 is MNHEY and CDR2 is SVGEGT. CDR3 nucleotides: TGTGCCAGCAGATGGGACACCTCCTACGAGCAGTACTTC. Encoded protein: CASRWDTSYEQYF.

The V call is TRBV27, the J call TRBJ2-6, with D possibly TRBD1 on 6 matching bases. This CDR3 comprises 16 residues. V was trimmed by 6 bases and J by 0 bases, leaving 12 bases between them. Germline V gives CDR1 MNHEY, CDR2 SMNVEV (reference sequence). The chain's CDR3 is CASRDSGISGANVLTF. CDR3 bases: TGTGCCAGCAGGGACAGCGGCATCTCTGGGGCCAACGTCCTGACTTTC.

The gene calls are TRBV6-5 and TRBJ2-7; unclear D gene. Germline loops: CDR1 MNHEY, CDR2 SVGAGI. This CDR3 is 14 amino acids long. V was trimmed by 0 bases and J by 3 bases, leaving 9 bases between them. This chain's CDR3 is CASSYSPGFYEQYF. CDR3 DNA sequence: TGTGCCAGCAGTTACTCCCCAGGCTTCTACGAGCAGTACTTC.

This clonotype was observed many times. V and J are TRBV27 and TRBJ2-7; D uncertain. The CDR3 extends over 14 amino acids. V lost 5 bases and J 0 bases, leaving 11 bases between the germline ends. CDR1 MNHEY and CDR2 SMNVEV come from the germline V gene (reference sequence). The CDR3 loop is CASSGQASSYEQYF. The CDR3, as DNA: TGTGCCAGCAGTGGCCAGGCTAGCTCCTACGAGCAGTACTTC.

In regard to this clonotype: The germline gene is not matched at one end of the junction; a read error may be the cause. The chain joins TRBV9 to TRBJ2-7; D is ambiguous. The germline gives CDR1 SGDLS, CDR2 YYNGEE. This CDR3 has 12 residues. The CDR3 here is CAGSVDDTEQYF. CDR3 coding DNA: TGTGCCGGCAGCGTAGACGACACCGAGCAGTACTTC.

This clonotype appeared a few times. V usage is TRBV4-2 and J usage is TRBJ1-5; 8 bases align to TRBD1. The germline gives CDR1 LGHNA, CDR2 YNFKEQ. Trimming took 4 bases from V and 4 from J; bases not matched to a gene: 12. This CDR3 region has 17 residues. The CDR3 sequence is CASSPGQGSVGNQPQHF. The CDR3 DNA reads TGTGCCAGCAGCCCTGGACAGGGTTCGGTCGGTAATCAGCCCCAGCATTTT.

The rearrangement uses TRBV27 and TRBJ2-1, with 7 bases that match TRBD1. CDR1 MNHEY and CDR2 SMNVEV come from the germline V gene (reference sequence). The CDR3 is made up of 16 amino acids. Unmatched junction bases numbered 8, after V lost 6 bases and J lost 0 bases. CDR3 coding DNA: TGTGCCAGCAGCCGGGACAGACTTATCTCCTACAATGAGCAGTTCTTC. Residues: CASSRDRLISYNEQFF.

Ten or more counts support this clonotype. The V gene is TRBV20-1, the J gene TRBJ2-1, with a tentative D call TRBD2 (6 bases). The CDR3 runs 13 residues. The germline gives CDR1 DFQATT, CDR2 SNEGSKA (reference sequence). V lost 8 bases and J 5 bases, leaving 16 bases between the germline ends. The CDR3 DNA is TGCAGTCTTAACCTAGCGCGGGACAATGAGCAGTTCTTC. This encodes CSLNLARDNEQFF.

This clonotype has only one observation. This rearrangement joins TRBV5-6 to TRBJ1-1, with TRBD1 identical over 8 bases. V lost 2 bases and J lost 1; bases outside the gene matches: 7. The germline V gene encodes CDR1 SGHDT and CDR2 YYEEEE. This CDR3 comprises 16 residues. CDR3 in amino acids: CASSFPEGQGNTEAFF. The CDR3 DNA follows: TGTGCCAGCAGCTTTCCGGAAGGACAGGGGAACACTGAAGCTTTCTTT.

A few counts support this clonotype. V is TRBV19 and J is TRBJ1-1; D gene unclear. This CDR3 spans 15 amino acids. The germline CDR1 and CDR2 sequences are LNHDA and SQIVND (reference sequence). V gave up 6 bases and J gave up 1 base, with 15 bases separating them. Here the CDR3 DNA reads TGTGCCAGTAGATCAAGACCGGGAGGGAACACTGAAGCTTTCTTT. Protein sequence: CASRSRPGGNTEAFF.

The rearrangement joins TRBV7-9 to TRBJ1-5, with a possible D match to TRBD1 (6 bases). Trimming removed 1 base at V and 1 base at J, with 11 bases between. This CDR3 is built from 16 residues. Germline lookup yields CDR1 SEHNR and CDR2 FQNEAQ (reference sequence). CDR3: CASSLEGGISNQPQHF. The CDR3, as DNA: TGTGCCAGCAGCTTAGAAGGGGGAATAAGCAATCAGCCCCAGCATTTT.

This clonotype has a count of ten or more. The rearrangement uses TRBV6-2 or TRBV6-3 and TRBJ2-1, with 7 bases lining up with TRBD1. CDR3 length: 14 amino acids. Unmatched junction bases numbered 6, after V lost 8 bases and J lost 2 bases. In germline, CDR1 is MNHEY, CDR2 SVGEGT. The CDR3 DNA sequence: TGTGCCAGCCGTACAACAGGGGCCTACAATGAGCAGTTCTTC. Residues: CASRTTGAYNEQFF.

This rearrangement joins TRBV12-3 or TRBV12-4 to TRBJ2-7; TRBD2 aligns across 10 bases. The V segment lost 6 bases and the J segment 9 bases; nucleotides outside the gene matches: 8. This CDR3 contains 13 residues. Written as DNA, the CDR3 is TGTGCCAGCAGGCCAGGGACTAGCGCTGCGCAGTACTTC. It is translated as CASRPGTSAAQYF.

This clonotype was observed at least ten times. The CDR3 here is CASSRFPSREVYNEQFF. CDR3 bases: TGTGCCAGCAGCAGATTCCCGAGCAGGGAAGTGTACAATGAGCAGTTCTTC. The chain carries TRBV11-2 and TRBJ2-1; a weak D match, TRBD1 (5 bases). CDR1 is SGHAT, CDR2 FQNNGV, per germline. The V and J ends lost 5 bases and 4 bases respectively, with 21 bases between them. This CDR3 spans 17 amino acids.

This clonotype was detected many times. The CDR3: CATSRAANVNSPLHF. CDR3 DNA sequence: TGTGCCACCAGCAGAGCGGCGAATGTTAATTCACCCCTCCACTTT. The V call is TRBV15, the J call TRBJ1-6; no firm D call. V lost 1 base and J 6 bases, leaving 10 bases between the germline ends. This CDR3 has 15 amino acids. From germline, CDR1 is LNHNV and CDR2 YYDKDF (reference sequence).

This clonotype was counted at least ten times. The chain combines TRBV30 with TRBJ2-2; perhaps D is TRBD1 or TRBD2 (5 bases each). Germline V gives CDR1 GTSNPN, CDR2 SVGIG (reference sequence). V lost 3 bases to trimming and J lost 7 bases, with 9 bases between them. The CDR3 runs to 12 residues. The CDR3 protein is CAWSPGSGELFF. In DNA, the CDR3 is TGTGCCTGGAGCCCAGGGAGCGGGGAGCTGTTTTTT.

This clonotype was picked up a small number of times. V usage is TRBV20-1 and J usage is TRBJ2-3, with 14 bases aligning to TRBD2. The CDR3 spans 20 residues. Germline V gene sequence: CDR1 DFQATT, CDR2 SNEGSKA (reference sequence). J lost 0 bases, V lost 4 bases, and 15 bases had no gene match. The DNA of the CDR3 is TGCAGTGCTACCCTGCTGGGACTAGCGGGAGCGGGGGTTAGCACAGATACGCAGTATTTT. Encoded protein: CSATLLGLAGAGVSTDTQYF.

The chain is built from TRBV5-5 and TRBJ1-2; 8 positions agree with TRBD1. CDR1 is SGHKS and CDR2 is YYEKEE in the germline V gene (reference sequence). CDR3 length: 16 amino acids. Trimming cost V 2 bases and J 4 bases; bases outside gene matches: 10. This CDR3 is CASSLGTGWATYGYTF. The CDR3 coding sequence is TGTGCCAGCAGCTTAGGGACAGGCTGGGCCACCTATGGCTACACCTTC. The complete variable domain, with remaining parts taken from reference TRBV5-5 and TRBJ1-2, reads DAGVTQSPTHLIKTRGQQVTLRCSPISGHKSVSWYQQVLGQGPQFIFQYYEKEERGRGNFPDRFSARQFPNYSSELNVNALLLGDSALYLCASSLGTGWATYGYTFGSGTRLTVV.

The rearrangement links TRBV20-1 to TRBJ2-1, with TRBD2 matching 8 bases. The V and J ends lost 6 bases and 1 base, in that order; junction bases with no gene match: 5. Germline V gene lookup returns CDR1 DFQATT and CDR2 SNEGSKA (reference sequence). The CDR3 has 14 residues. CDR3 sequence reads: CSARTSGSYNEQFF. The CDR3 nucleotides are TGCAGTGCAAGAACTAGCGGATCCTACAATGAGCAGTTCTTC.

This clonotype was seen only a few times. V is TRBV9 and J is TRBJ2-1; D is unresolved. Germline V gene sequence: CDR1 SGDLS, CDR2 YYNGEE. The CDR3 length is 14 residues. The V end lost 0 bases, the J end lost 5 bases, and 9 bases lay between the germline ends. Here the CDR3 DNA reads TGTGCCAGCAGCGTAGTAAGCAGCAACAATGAGCAGTTCTTC. This encodes CASSVVSSNNEQFF.

The rearrangement uses TRBV7-2 and TRBJ2-3, with 14 bases aligning to TRBD2. Trimming removed 5 bases from V and 6 bases from J; junction bases left unmatched: 16. Germline V gene sequence: CDR1 SGHTA, CDR2 FQGNSA. This CDR3 comprises 19 residues. Here the CDR3 DNA reads TGTGCCAGCAGCCGCATACTGACTAGCGGGGGGGCTCGAGTGGATACGCAGTATTTT. This codes for CASSRILTSGGARVDTQYF.

This clonotype appeared a few times. The chain couples TRBV6-1 to TRBJ1-1; D gene uncertain. Trimming took off 5 bases at V and 0 bases at J, with 7 bases between the two ends. This CDR3 contains 13 residues. Germline V gene lookup returns CDR1 MNHNS and CDR2 SASEGT. CDR3 loop: CASSQILNTEAFF. The CDR3 bases are TGTGCCAGCAGTCAGATACTGAACACTGAAGCTTTCTTT.

The chain links TRBV7-2 to TRBJ2-7; 8 positions agree with TRBD1. This CDR3 is built from 14 residues. Germline V gives CDR1 SGHTA, CDR2 FQGNSA. The V segment lost 3 bases and the J segment 4 bases; nucleotides outside the gene matches: 5. The CDR3 here is CASSFTGGRYEQYF. In DNA, the CDR3 is TGTGCCAGCAGCTTTACAGGGGGTCGGTACGAGCAGTACTTC.

CDR3 residues: CASSYITWGTEAFF. Written as DNA, the CDR3 is TGTGCCAGCAGCTACATTACATGGGGCACTGAAGCTTTCTTT. The V call is TRBV11-1, the J call TRBJ1-1; no definite D call. The length of the CDR3 is 14 residues. Per the germline V gene, CDR1 is SGHAT and CDR2 is FQDESV (reference sequence). V gave up 4 bases and J gave up 4 bases, with 13 bases separating them. Based on the CDR3 plus reference TRBV11-1 and TRBJ1-1, the full variable domain is EAEVAQSPRYKITEKSQAVAFWCDPISGHATLYWYRQILGQGPELLVQFQDESVVDDSQLPKDRFSAERLKGVDSTLKIQPAELGDSAMYLCASSYITWGTEAFFGQGTRLTVV.

The rearrangement joins TRBV12-3 or TRBV12-4 to TRBJ2-4, with D perhaps being TRBD1 or TRBD2 (5 bases each). V was trimmed by 6 bases and J by 0 bases, leaving 15 bases between them. The CDR3 contains 16 residues. In DNA, the CDR3 is TGTGCCAGCAGGCCGGGGCGGCGGTTAGCCAAAAACATTCAGTACTTC. As protein: CASRPGRRLAKNIQYF.

V is TRBV29-1 and J is TRBJ1-1; D not certain. The V gene lost 3 bases and the J gene lost 7 bases, with 3 bases spanning the gap. Germline loops: CDR1 SQVTM, CDR2 ANQGSEA. The CDR3 loop spans 9 amino acids. The CDR3 loop reads CSVDDEAFF. CDR3 DNA sequence: TGCAGCGTTGACGATGAAGCTTTCTTT.

The chain carries TRBV5-1 and TRBJ2-3; 9 nucleotides align to TRBD2. V dropped 0 bases and J dropped 4; count of bases not matched to a gene: 3. Germline CDR1 SGHRS, CDR2 YFSETQ. The CDR3 is 15 residues long. The CDR3 nucleotides are TGCGCCAGCAGCTTGGGCGGGGGGGCCGCAGATACGCAGTATTTT. Amino acid sequence: CASSLGGGAADTQYF.

This clonotype was counted only a few times. The J gene is TRBJ2-2, the V gene TRBV12-5; D gene ambiguous. Germline loops: CDR1 LGHNT, CDR2 FRNRAP. The CDR3 extends over 14 amino acids. The germline V and J ends were trimmed by 5 bases and 4 bases, with 11 bases remaining between them. Here the CDR3 reads CASGPSPLTGELFF. The CDR3 DNA reads as TGTGCTAGTGGTCCCTCCCCGCTCACCGGGGAGCTGTTTTTT.

This clonotype was detected a few times. The chain employs TRBV5-1 and TRBJ2-2, with unresolved D. V lost 9 bases to trimming and J lost 0 bases, with 9 bases between them. Per the germline V gene, CDR1 is SGHRS and CDR2 is YFSETQ. This CDR3 has 13 amino acids. CDR3 loop: CANFNANTGELFF. The CDR3 DNA sequence: TGCGCCAATTTTAACGCGAACACCGGGGAGCTGTTTTTT.

This chain links TRBV7-9 with TRBJ2-6; D is ambiguous. The germline V gene encodes CDR1 SEHNR and CDR2 FQNEAQ (reference sequence). The CDR3 has 13 amino acids. The V end lost 4 bases, the J end lost 2 bases, and 3 bases lay between the germline ends. The CDR3 DNA follows: TGTGCCAGCAGCTCCGCTGGGGCCAACGTCCTGACTTTC. Translating it yields CASSSAGANVLTF. Using reference TRBV7-9 and TRBJ2-6 for the parts outside the CDR3, the full variable domain is DTGVSQNPRHKITKRGQNVTFRCDPISEHNRLYWYRQTLGQGPEFLTYFQNEAQLEKSRLLSDRFSAERPKGSFSTLEIQRTEQGDSAMYLCASSSAGANVLTFGAGSRLTVL.